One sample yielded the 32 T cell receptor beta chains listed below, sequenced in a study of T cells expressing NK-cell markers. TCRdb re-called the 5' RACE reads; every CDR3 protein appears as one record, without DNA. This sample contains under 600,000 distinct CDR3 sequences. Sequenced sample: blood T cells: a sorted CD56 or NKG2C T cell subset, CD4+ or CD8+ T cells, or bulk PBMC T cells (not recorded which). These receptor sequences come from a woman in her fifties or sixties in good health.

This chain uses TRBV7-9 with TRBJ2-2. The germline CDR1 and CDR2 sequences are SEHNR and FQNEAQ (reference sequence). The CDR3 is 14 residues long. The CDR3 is CASSLRPNTGELFF.

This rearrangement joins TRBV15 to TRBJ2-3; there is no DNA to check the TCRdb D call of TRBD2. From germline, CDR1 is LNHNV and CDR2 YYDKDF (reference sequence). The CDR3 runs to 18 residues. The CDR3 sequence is CATGLLAGGPRSTDTQYF.

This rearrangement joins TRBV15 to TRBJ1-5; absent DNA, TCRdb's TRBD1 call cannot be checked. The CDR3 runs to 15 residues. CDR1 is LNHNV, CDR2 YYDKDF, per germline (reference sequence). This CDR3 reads CATSREGGPGQPQHF.

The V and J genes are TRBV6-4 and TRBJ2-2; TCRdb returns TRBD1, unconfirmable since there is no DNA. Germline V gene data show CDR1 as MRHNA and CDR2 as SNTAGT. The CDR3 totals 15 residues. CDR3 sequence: CASSRTAPNTGELFF.

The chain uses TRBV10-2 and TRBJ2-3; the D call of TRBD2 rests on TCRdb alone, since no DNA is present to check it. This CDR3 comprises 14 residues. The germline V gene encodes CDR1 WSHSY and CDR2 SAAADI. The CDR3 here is CASRLVGNTDTQYF.

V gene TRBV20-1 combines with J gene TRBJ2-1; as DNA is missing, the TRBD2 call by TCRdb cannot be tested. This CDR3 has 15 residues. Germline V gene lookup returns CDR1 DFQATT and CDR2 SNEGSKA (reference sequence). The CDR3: CSAAGTSGIYNEQFF.

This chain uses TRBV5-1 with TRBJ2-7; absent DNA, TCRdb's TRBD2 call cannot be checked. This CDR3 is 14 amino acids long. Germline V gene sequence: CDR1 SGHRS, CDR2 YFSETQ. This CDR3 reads CASSLVAEGAEQYF. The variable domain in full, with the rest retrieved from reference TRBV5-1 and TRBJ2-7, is KAGVTQTPRYLIKTRGQQVTLSCSPISGHRSVSWYQQTPGQGLQFLFEYFSETQRNKGNFPGRFSGRQFSNSRSEMNVSTLELGDSALYLCASSLVAEGAEQYFGPGTRLTVT.

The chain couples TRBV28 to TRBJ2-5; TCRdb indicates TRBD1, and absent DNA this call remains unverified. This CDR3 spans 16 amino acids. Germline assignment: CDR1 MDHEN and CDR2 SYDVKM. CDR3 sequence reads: CASSPLLPGRQETQYF.

The CDR3 region is CATSRSTSVYEQYF. The chain uses TRBV15 and TRBJ2-7; as DNA is missing, the TRBD2 call by TCRdb cannot be tested. This CDR3 is built from 14 residues. Per the germline V gene, CDR1 is LNHNV and CDR2 is YYDKDF (reference sequence).

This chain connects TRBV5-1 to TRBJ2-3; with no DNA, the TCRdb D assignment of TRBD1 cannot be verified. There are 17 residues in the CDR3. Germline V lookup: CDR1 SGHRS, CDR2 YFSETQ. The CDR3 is CASSLRGSRGIADTQYF.

CDR3 in amino acids: CASSPAGTPENIQYF. This chain uses TRBV5-1 with TRBJ2-4; TCRdb calls TRBD1, which cannot be checked without DNA. Germline-derived CDR1 and CDR2 are SGHRS and YFSETQ. The CDR3 totals 15 residues.

The CDR3 reads CASSYTEFTGELFF. The gene calls are TRBV7-2 and TRBJ2-2. The CDR3 spans 14 residues. In germline, CDR1 is SGHTA, CDR2 FQGNSA.

CDR3 sequence: CASSLDSGSGLFF. This chain uses TRBV12-3 or TRBV12-4 with TRBJ2-2; TCRdb names TRBD2, which stays unverified in the absence of DNA. CDR3 length equals 13 residues.

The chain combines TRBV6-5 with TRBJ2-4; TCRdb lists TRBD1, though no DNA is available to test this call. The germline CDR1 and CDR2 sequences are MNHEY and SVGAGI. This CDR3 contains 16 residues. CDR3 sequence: CASSSVIQGAKNIQYF.

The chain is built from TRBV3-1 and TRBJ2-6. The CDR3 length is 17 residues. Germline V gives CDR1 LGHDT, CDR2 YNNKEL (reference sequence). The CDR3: CASSQDLLVSGANVLTF. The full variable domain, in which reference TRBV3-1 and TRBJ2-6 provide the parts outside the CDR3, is DTAVSQTPKYLVTQMGNDKSIKCEQNLGHDTMYWYKQDSKKFLKIMFSYNNKELIINETVPNRFSPKSPDKAHLNLHINSLELGDSAVYFCASSQDLLVSGANVLTFGAGSRLTVL.

The CDR3 region is CSAIKNRARILAGVGETQYF. The V call is TRBV20-1, the J call TRBJ2-5; there is no DNA to check the TCRdb D call of TRBD2. Germline V gene lookup returns CDR1 DFQATT and CDR2 SNEGSKA (reference sequence). The CDR3 consists of 20 residues.

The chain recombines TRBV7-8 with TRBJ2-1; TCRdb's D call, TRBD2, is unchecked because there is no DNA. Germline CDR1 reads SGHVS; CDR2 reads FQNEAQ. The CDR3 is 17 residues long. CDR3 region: CASSLVVVAIDFNEQFF. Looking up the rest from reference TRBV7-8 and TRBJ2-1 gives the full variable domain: GAGVSQSPRYKVAKRGQDVALRCDPISGHVSLFWYQQALGQGPEFLTYFQNEAQLDKSGLPSDRFFAERPEGSVSTLKIQRTQQEDSAVYLCASSLVVVAIDFNEQFFGPGTRLTVL.

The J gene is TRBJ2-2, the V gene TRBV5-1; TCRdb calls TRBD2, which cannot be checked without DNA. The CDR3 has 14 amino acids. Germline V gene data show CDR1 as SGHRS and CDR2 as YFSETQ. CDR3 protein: CASTVEAGTGELFF.

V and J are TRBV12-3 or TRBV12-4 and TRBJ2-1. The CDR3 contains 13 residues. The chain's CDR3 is CASIQTSWNEQFF.

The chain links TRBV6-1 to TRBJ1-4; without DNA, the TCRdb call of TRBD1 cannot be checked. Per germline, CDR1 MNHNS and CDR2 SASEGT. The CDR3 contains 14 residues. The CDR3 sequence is CASSRQGGDEKLFF.

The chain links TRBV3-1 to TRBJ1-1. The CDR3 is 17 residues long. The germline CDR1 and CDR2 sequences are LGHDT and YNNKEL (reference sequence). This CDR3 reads CASSREAVGIGRTEAFF.

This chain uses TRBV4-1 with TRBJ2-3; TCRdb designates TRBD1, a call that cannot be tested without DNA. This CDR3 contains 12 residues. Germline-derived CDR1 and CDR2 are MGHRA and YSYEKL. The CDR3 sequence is CASSQDGAIGYF.

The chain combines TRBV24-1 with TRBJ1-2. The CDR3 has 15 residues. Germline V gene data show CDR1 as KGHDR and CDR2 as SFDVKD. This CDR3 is CATSDSRLGRNGYTF.

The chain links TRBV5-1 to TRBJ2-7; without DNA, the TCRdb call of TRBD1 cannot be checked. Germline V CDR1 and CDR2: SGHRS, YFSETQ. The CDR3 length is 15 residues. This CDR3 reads CASSSRQDIAYEQYF.

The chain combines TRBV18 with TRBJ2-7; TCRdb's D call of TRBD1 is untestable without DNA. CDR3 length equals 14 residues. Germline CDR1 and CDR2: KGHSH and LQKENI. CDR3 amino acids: CASSRANRDYEQYF.

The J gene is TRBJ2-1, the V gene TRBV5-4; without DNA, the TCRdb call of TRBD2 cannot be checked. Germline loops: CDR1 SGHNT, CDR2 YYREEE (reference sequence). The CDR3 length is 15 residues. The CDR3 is CASSWGPSGSGEQFF.

This chain's CDR3 is CASSPIVGQEDGYTF. V usage is TRBV18 and J usage is TRBJ1-2; TCRdb's D call, TRBD1, is unchecked because there is no DNA. The CDR3 consists of 15 residues. The germline CDR1 and CDR2 sequences are KGHSH and LQKENI.

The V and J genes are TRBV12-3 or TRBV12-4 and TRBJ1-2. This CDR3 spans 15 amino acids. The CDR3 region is CASSFGLLGNYGYTF.

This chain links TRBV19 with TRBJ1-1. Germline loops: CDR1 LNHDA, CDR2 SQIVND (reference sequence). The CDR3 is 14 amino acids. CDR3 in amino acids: CASSRGLSNTEAFF.

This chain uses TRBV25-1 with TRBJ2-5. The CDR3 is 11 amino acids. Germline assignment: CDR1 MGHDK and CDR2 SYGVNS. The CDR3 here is CASSAVRTQYF.

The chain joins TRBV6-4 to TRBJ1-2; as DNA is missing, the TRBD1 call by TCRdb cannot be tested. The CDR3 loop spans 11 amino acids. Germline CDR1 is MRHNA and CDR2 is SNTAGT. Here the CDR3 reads CATDRAYGYTF.

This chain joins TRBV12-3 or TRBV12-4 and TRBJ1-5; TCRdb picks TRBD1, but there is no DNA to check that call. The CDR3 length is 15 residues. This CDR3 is CASSFGQTSNQPQHF.